The 31 T cell receptor beta chains presented below share a single source sample, sequenced in a study of T-cell memory formation after mild COVID-19. TCRdb reanalysed the 5' RACE reads using MiXCR and keeps one entry per CDR3 protein. In the table there are approximately 480,000 distinct CDR3 sequences, about 18% of which are singletons. Sequenced: PBMCs or a T cell subset sorted from them (not recorded which). These receptors all stem from an adult woman who had mild COVID-19 (a few samples of this study predate the infection). Cell type and time point are not known.

The chain employs TRBV7-2 and TRBJ2-1; 11 bases agree with TRBD2. V dropped 4 bases and J dropped 3; count of bases not matched to a gene: 5. CDR1 is SGHTA, CDR2 FQGNSA, per germline. The CDR3 consists of 16 residues. The CDR3 coding sequence is TGTGCCAGCAGCTCTCGGACTAGCGGGTACTACAATGAGCAGTTCTTC. Translating gives CASSSRTSGYYNEQFF.

This clonotype was counted only a few times. This chain uses TRBV5-1 with TRBJ2-6; D possibly corresponds to TRBD1 (6 bases). Looked up from germline, CDR1 is SGHRS and CDR2 is YFSETQ. The ends were cut back, 4 bases at V and 1 base at J, with 15 bases in the middle. This CDR3 is built from 17 residues. The DNA of the CDR3 is TGCGCCAGCAGCGCCTCCCTAACAGGGTCTGGGGCCAACGTCCTGACTTTC. It encodes CASSASLTGSGANVLTF. Using reference TRBV5-1 and TRBJ2-6 for the parts outside the CDR3, the full variable domain is KAGVTQTPRYLIKTRGQQVTLSCSPISGHRSVSWYQQTPGQGLQFLFEYFSETQRNKGNFPGRFSGRQFSNSRSEMNVSTLELGDSALYLCASSASLTGSGANVLTFGAGSRLTVL.

The CDR3 reads CASREGSITEAFF. CDR3 nucleotides: TGCGCCAGCAGAGAAGGATCGATCACTGAAGCTTTCTTT. The rearrangement joins TRBV5-1 to TRBJ1-1; D unclear. The germline gives CDR1 SGHRS, CDR2 YFSETQ. The germline V and J ends were trimmed by 5 bases and 4 bases, with 12 bases remaining between them. CDR3 length: 13 residues.

The gene calls are TRBV7-8 and TRBJ2-1, with 13 bases fitting TRBD2. CDR3 size: 17 residues. CDR1 SGHVS and CDR2 FQNEAQ come from the germline V gene. J lost 5 bases, V lost 0 bases, and 4 bases had no gene match. The CDR3 region is CASSLARTSGGHNEQFF. The CDR3 nucleotides read TGTGCCAGCAGCTTAGCGAGGACTAGCGGGGGCCACAATGAGCAGTTCTTC. Filled out from reference TRBV7-8 and TRBJ2-1, the complete variable domain reads GAGVSQSPRYKVAKRGQDVALRCDPISGHVSLFWYQQALGQGPEFLTYFQNEAQLDKSGLPSDRFFAERPEGSVSTLKIQRTQQEDSAVYLCASSLARTSGGHNEQFFGPGTRLTVL.

This sequence joins TRBV27 and TRBJ2-3, with TRBD1 identical over 8 bases. There are 16 residues in the CDR3. J gave up 1 base and V 3 bases, and 6 bases lay outside the gene matches. Germline-derived CDR1 and CDR2 are MNHEY and SMNVEV (reference sequence). The CDR3 sequence is CASSFQGALGTDTQYF. In nucleotides, the CDR3 is TGTGCCAGCAGTTTCCAGGGGGCGCTGGGCACAGATACGCAGTATTTT.

There are a few counts of this clonotype. The CDR3 DNA reads as TGTGCCAGCAGTTACTCGAAGGGTAGCGGACCGAACACCGGGGAGCTGTTTTTT. This encodes CASSYSKGSGPNTGELFF. The genes are TRBV6-2 or TRBV6-3 and TRBJ2-2, with D maybe TRBD2 (6 bases). This CDR3 has 18 residues. V shed 0 bases and J shed 0 bases, with 14 bases lying between them. The germline CDR1 and CDR2 sequences are MNHEY and SVGEGT.

The CDR3 sequence: CASKLSGDTSNEKLFF. CDR3 sequence (DNA): TGTGCCAGCAAACTCTCCGGTGACACATCTAATGAAAAACTGTTTTTT. This sequence joins TRBV6-6 and TRBJ1-4, with D uncertain. The CDR3 is made up of 16 amino acids. CDR1 is MNHNY, CDR2 SVGAGI, per germline (reference sequence). Trimming shortened V by 7 bases and J by 3 bases, and 18 bases separated the two germline ends.

This clonotype was observed a handful of times. V usage is TRBV5-4 and J usage is TRBJ2-3, with 10 bases fitting TRBD2. There are 15 residues in the CDR3. Germline loops: CDR1 SGHNT, CDR2 YYREEE (reference sequence). Trimming at V came to 2 bases and at J to 7 bases, leaving 7 bases not matched to a gene. The CDR3 coding sequence is TGTGCCAGCAGCTTTCCGGGACTAGCGCTGAATACGCAGTATTTT. Its protein is CASSFPGLALNTQYF.

This clonotype showed up just a few times. The chain is built from TRBV11-3 and TRBJ2-1; TRBD2 might be the D (5 bases). In germline, CDR1 is SGHNT, CDR2 YENEEA. Trimming removed 3 bases from V and 8 bases from J, with 8 bases in between. The CDR3 extends over 12 amino acids. The CDR3 DNA follows: TGTGCCAGCAGCTTGGAGGCCGATGAGCAGTTCTTC. Encoded protein: CASSLEADEQFF.

In its sample, this clonotype was seen many times. The CDR3 loop reads CASSLVAGGLFNEQFF. CDR3 DNA: TGTGCCAGCAGCTTGGTAGCGGGGGGACTTTTCAATGAGCAGTTCTTC. The rearrangement links TRBV5-5 to TRBJ2-1; 10 bases line up with TRBD2. This CDR3 contains 16 residues. The junction had 6 bases not matched to a gene; V was cut back by 0 bases and J by 6 bases. In germline, CDR1 is SGHKS, CDR2 YYEKEE (reference sequence).

This chain joins TRBV11-2 and TRBJ2-7; 7 nucleotides line up with TRBD1. CDR3 length: 15 amino acids. CDR1 and CDR2 from the germline V gene are SGHAT and FQNNGV. With 3 bases clipped from V and 2 bases from J, the junction kept 7 bases outside the gene matches. CDR3 loop: CASSLITGAAYEQYF. The CDR3 DNA is TGTGCCAGCAGCTTGATAACAGGGGCGGCCTACGAGCAGTACTTC.

The chain combines TRBV29-1 with TRBJ2-7; D is perhaps TRBD1 (6 bases). The CDR3 is made up of 12 amino acids. V lost 6 bases and J 6 bases, leaving 15 bases between the germline ends. CDR1 is SQVTM, CDR2 ANQGSEA, per germline. CDR3 DNA sequence: TGCAGCGTCGCCTTACAGGGAGCCGAGCAGTACTTC. Protein sequence: CSVALQGAEQYF.

There are a few counts of this clonotype. The genes are TRBV6-5 and TRBJ1-1, with 9 bases aligning to TRBD1. Germline V CDR1 and CDR2: MNHEY, SVGAGI. The CDR3 has 14 residues. With 6 bases clipped from V and 4 bases from J, the junction kept 6 bases outside the gene matches. The CDR3 bases are TGTGCCAGCAGCCAGGGACAGGGTCTCACTGAAGCTTTCTTT. Translation: CASSQGQGLTEAFF.

The CDR3 spells CATSDQPGQGQSGANVLTF. In nucleotides, the CDR3 is TGTGCCACCAGTGATCAACCGGGACAGGGGCAGTCTGGGGCCAACGTCCTGACTTTC. The chain recombines TRBV24-1 with TRBJ2-6; 10 bases are a match to TRBD1. Germline-derived CDR1 and CDR2 are KGHDR and SFDVKD. CDR3 length: 19 residues. The V and J ends lost 3 bases and 1 base, in that order; junction bases with no gene match: 8.

V and J are TRBV12-3 or TRBV12-4 and TRBJ2-1, with D uncertain. This CDR3 spans 14 amino acids. V lost 6 bases to trimming and J lost 0 bases, with 9 bases between them. The DNA of the CDR3 is TGTGCCAGCAGATCTCCAGTCTCCTACAATGAGCAGTTCTTC. Protein sequence: CASRSPVSYNEQFF.

This clonotype occurred a few times. This chain uses TRBV12-3 or TRBV12-4 with TRBJ1-2; 7 bases fit TRBD1. The V gene end was trimmed by 4 bases and the J gene end by 4 bases; junction bases not matched to a gene: 3. The CDR3 is 13 amino acids. The chain's CDR3 is CASSSQGGYGYTF. The CDR3 DNA reads as TGTGCCAGCAGTTCCCAGGGGGGCTATGGCTACACCTTC.

The sample holds a few counts of this clonotype. This chain links TRBV4-1 with TRBJ2-1, with a weak D call TRBD2 (6 bases). CDR1 and CDR2 from the germline V gene are MGHRA and YSYEKL. Trimming removed 0 bases from V and 9 bases from J, with 15 bases in between. This CDR3 contains 15 residues. CDR3 region: CASSQEVTGLVEQFF. In DNA form, the CDR3 reads TGCGCCAGCAGCCAAGAAGTAACGGGACTTGTTGAGCAGTTCTTC.

J is TRBJ2-3 and V is TRBV19; D might be TRBD2 (5 bases). V was cut by 3 bases and J by 4 bases, with 20 bases left in between. The CDR3 runs to 17 residues. Germline CDR1 reads LNHDA; CDR2 reads SQIVND (reference sequence). This chain's CDR3 is CASSIFEGPEIPDTQYF. DNA of the CDR3: TGTGCCAGTAGTATTTTCGAGGGCCCAGAAATCCCAGATACGCAGTATTTT.

The V call is TRBV10-3, the J call TRBJ1-4, with D tentatively TRBD1 (5 bases). This CDR3 has 12 residues. Trimming shortened V by 8 bases and J by 8 bases, and 12 bases separated the two germline ends. CDR1 is ENHRY, CDR2 SYGVKD, per germline. The CDR3 nucleotides are TGTGCCATCCGCGCAACAGGAGAAAAACTGTTTTTT. As protein: CAIRATGEKLFF.

The table lists this clonotype with many counts. The chain links TRBV20-1 to TRBJ2-5, with D tentatively TRBD2 (8 bases). Germline V gives CDR1 DFQATT, CDR2 SNEGSKA (reference sequence). Trimming shortened V by 5 bases and J by 2 bases, and 18 bases separated the two germline ends. This CDR3 comprises 15 residues. The CDR3 sequence is CSALRGLAGQETQYF. The CDR3 nucleotides are TGCAGTGCTCTAAGGGGGCTAGCGGGTCAAGAGACCCAGTACTTC.

This clonotype occurred a few times. This chain connects TRBV20-1 to TRBJ2-1, with D tentatively TRBD2 (5 bases). Per germline, CDR1 DFQATT and CDR2 SNEGSKA (reference sequence). This CDR3 has 15 residues. V shed 2 bases and J shed 6 bases, with 17 bases lying between them. The CDR3 loop is CSARILSGSGNEQFF. DNA for the CDR3: TGCAGTGCTAGAATCTTATCGGGGTCTGGCAATGAGCAGTTCTTC.

This clonotype has a count of ten or more. V usage is TRBV10-3 and J usage is TRBJ2-6, with D unresolved. Germline V lookup: CDR1 ENHRY, CDR2 SYGVKD. V lost 6 bases, J lost 0 bases, and 9 bases lay in between. This CDR3 contains 15 residues. CDR3 region: CAIRGDLSGANVLTF. In DNA form, the CDR3 reads TGTGCCATCAGGGGTGACCTCTCTGGGGCCAACGTCCTGACTTTC.

This sequence joins TRBV19 and TRBJ1-1; 7 bases align to TRBD1. The V gene's germline CDR1 is LNHDA and CDR2 SQIVND (reference sequence). This CDR3 has 15 residues. With V trimmed by 2 bases and J by 1 base, 4 bases remained unmatched. The chain's CDR3 is CASSIPWTGNTEAFF. CDR3 nucleotides: TGTGCCAGTAGTATACCCTGGACAGGGAACACTGAAGCTTTCTTT.

This clonotype has a count of ten or more. The CDR3 coding sequence is TGCAGCGTCAGTCTCGCCCCTTACCAAGAGACCCAGTACTTC. Translation: CSVSLAPYQETQYF. The V gene is TRBV29-1, the J gene TRBJ2-5, with unresolved D. V lost 6 bases to trimming and J lost 0 bases, with 14 bases between them. The CDR3 sequence is 14 residues long. The V gene's germline CDR1 is SQVTM and CDR2 ANQGSEA.

The rearrangement uses TRBV29-1 and TRBJ2-2; 8 positions agree with TRBD1. This CDR3 spans 15 amino acids. The germline V gene encodes CDR1 SQVTM and CDR2 ANQGSEA. V gave up 5 bases and J gave up 2 bases; unmatched junction bases: 7. The CDR3 region is CSVTGQGSNTGELFF. The DNA for the CDR3 is TGCAGCGTTACCGGACAGGGTAGTAACACCGGGGAGCTGTTTTTT.

This clonotype was observed a handful of times. This chain connects TRBV24-1 to TRBJ2-1, with D possibly matching TRBD1 (6 bases). Deletions cut 3 bases from V and 0 bases from J, with 14 bases between. This CDR3 region has 17 residues. CDR1 is KGHDR and CDR2 is SFDVKD in the germline V gene. DNA for the CDR3: TGTGCCACCAGTGATCCGACCCAACAGGGCTCCTACAATGAGCAGTTCTTC. It encodes CATSDPTQQGSYNEQFF.

CDR3 DNA sequence: TGTGCCAGAGGGGACAGGGGGGCGGATACGCAGTATTTT. Amino acids: CARGDRGADTQYF. The genes are TRBV2 and TRBJ2-3; 11 bases map to TRBD1. The germline CDR1 and CDR2 sequences are SNHLY and FYNNEI. This CDR3 is built from 13 residues. V lost 9 bases to trimming and J lost 6 bases; unmatched junction nucleotides: 5.

Here the CDR3 reads CASSPREFNGYTF. The CDR3 coding sequence is TGTGCCAGCTCACCACGGGAATTTAATGGCTACACCTTC. The chain employs TRBV18 and TRBJ1-2, with D uncertain. Trimming stripped 1 base from V and 6 bases from J, with 9 bases between. The length of the CDR3 is 13 residues. Germline CDR1 is KGHSH and CDR2 is LQKENI.

Ten or more counts support this clonotype. V usage is TRBV20-1 and J usage is TRBJ2-1; 12 bases agree with TRBD2. Germline loops: CDR1 DFQATT, CDR2 SNEGSKA (reference sequence). The ends lost 6 bases at V and 9 bases at J; junction bases unmatched: 6. This CDR3 has 13 amino acids. The CDR3 here is CSATRLAGVEQFF. The CDR3 DNA is TGCAGTGCAACGAGACTAGCGGGAGTTGAGCAGTTCTTC.

The gene calls are TRBV6-6 and TRBJ2-3; TRBD2 matches at 13 bases. Germline trimming cut 4 bases from V and 6 bases from J; bases unmatched to any gene: 10. The CDR3 has 17 residues. Per germline, CDR1 MNHNY and CDR2 SVGAGI (reference sequence). CDR3 bases: TGTGCCAGCAGTTTCCCGGGACTAGCGGGGACCGAGGATACGCAGTATTTT. Translating it yields CASSFPGLAGTEDTQYF.

This clonotype was counted a few times. The genes are TRBV29-1 and TRBJ2-7, with D unresolved. Germline CDR1 reads SQVTM; CDR2 reads ANQGSEA. This CDR3 has 14 residues. Trimming shortened V by 6 bases and J by 3 bases, and 18 bases separated the two germline ends. CDR3 loop: CSVVDVAKVYEQYF. DNA for the CDR3: TGCAGCGTGGTCGACGTAGCCAAAGTCTACGAGCAGTACTTC.